This TCR beta chain was sequenced for a study of identical twins. TCRdb processed the 5' RACE reads anew with MiXCR; each CDR3 protein has one entry. This sample yields nearly 900,000 distinct CDR3 sequences, of which around an eighth are seen a single time; around 1.6% belongs to the top ten. About this clonotype itself: Its antigen is undetermined. One end of the junction does not line up with germline, which may come from a read error.

Regarding the study as a whole: Recombination models fit unrelated individuals' TCR alpha sharing but underestimated twins'.

Germline CDR1 and CDR2: SQVTM and ANQGSEA. The CDR3 spans 13 residues. These sequences were also reported in another study, on yellow fever vaccine responses in identical twins.

The clonotype was recovered from a woman in her late teens or twenties in good health. The specimen sequenced was PBMCs. This chain connects TRBV29-1 to TRBJ2-7; no firm D call. The CDR3 protein is CSVDLPPSNEQYF. DNA for the CDR3: TGCAGCGTTGACCTCCCGCCCTCCAACGAGCAGTACTTC.